The 29 T cell receptor beta chains listed next were all sequenced from one sample in a study of blood T cell repertoires in COVID-19. Sequencing used immunoSEQ multiplex PCR; TCRdb keeps in-frame clones, though not all of them. The table records about 260,000 clones, about 88% of them present only once. Sequences were obtained from peripheral blood. The source is a man aged 30-40 years with active or convalescent COVID-19.

This sequence joins TRBV6-1 and TRBJ2-7; 9 bases are a match to TRBD2. The trim removed 1 base at V and 3 bases at J, leaving 4 bases unmatched. Germline CDR1 and CDR2: MNHNS and SASEGT. The CDR3 has 15 amino acids. The CDR3 sequence is CASSEGTSAFYEQYF. The DNA of the CDR3 is TGTGCCAGCAGTGAAGGGACTAGCGCCTTCTACGAGCAGTACTTC.

DNA of the CDR3: TGTGCCAGCAGCTTATATGGCGGGACTAGCGACACAGATACGCAGTATTTT. Translated, it gives CASSLYGGTSDTDTQYF. This sequence joins TRBV11-3 and TRBJ2-3, with 10 bases matching TRBD2. The trim removed 2 bases at V and 2 bases at J, leaving 7 bases unmatched. Germline CDR1 reads SGHNT; CDR2 reads YENEEA. This CDR3 has 17 amino acids.

The chain links TRBV19 to TRBJ1-6; 7 nucleotides match TRBD1. The germline V gene has CDR1 LNHDA and CDR2 SQIVND (reference sequence). With 5 bases clipped from V and 14 bases from J, the junction kept 15 bases outside the gene matches. There are 15 residues in the CDR3. The CDR3 region has the DNA TGTGCCAGTAGTTACTCCGGGACAGTGGCTGCGACCCTCCACTTT. It codes for CASSYSGTVAATLHF.

The V call is TRBV19, the J call TRBJ2-1; D is uncertain. The CDR3 has 16 residues. Germline CDR1 and CDR2: LNHDA and SQIVND (reference sequence). V was pared by 5 bases and J by 2 bases, with 16 bases between. The chain's CDR3 is CASSPTRPRPYNEQFF. As DNA, the CDR3 is TGTGCCAGTAGTCCGACCCGGCCGCGGCCCTACAATGAGCAGTTCTTC. The full variable domain, its missing parts supplied by reference TRBV19 and TRBJ2-1, is DGGITQSPKYLFRKEGQNVTLSCEQNLNHDAMYWYRQDPGQGLRLIYYSQIVNDFQKGDIAEGYSVSREKKESFPLTVTSAQKNPTAFYLCASSPTRPRPYNEQFFGPGTRLTVL.

This sequence joins TRBV21-1 and TRBJ1-1. TRBV21-1 constitutes a pseudogene. CDR3 length: 14 residues. CDR3 nucleotides: TGTGCCAGCAGCAAAGAAGAGAAGAACACTGAAGCTTTCTTT. This codes for CASSKEEKNTEAFF.

Here the CDR3 reads CASSTSHQGNSPLHF. The CDR3 DNA is TGTGCCAGTAGTACTAGCCATCAGGGGAATTCACCCCTCCACTTT. The chain links TRBV19 to TRBJ1-6; D may be TRBD1 (6 bases). The V end lost 4 bases, the J end lost 7 bases, and 14 bases lay between the germline ends. The CDR3 spans 15 residues. CDR1 LNHDA and CDR2 SQIVND come from the germline V gene (reference sequence).

With regard to this clone: Compared with germline, one end of the junction differs, possibly owing to a read error. The rearrangement joins TRBV7-3 to TRBJ1-3; D possibly corresponds to TRBD1 (6 bases). The CDR3 covers 15 residues. CDR1 and CDR2 from the germline V gene are SGHTA and FQGTGA. The CDR3 region has the DNA TGTGCCAGCAGTTTAAACAGGGACTCTGGAAACACCATATATTTT. Protein sequence: CASSLNRDSGNTIYF. Complete variable domain (other parts from reference TRBV7-3 and TRBJ1-3): GAGVSQTPSNKVTEKGKYVELRCDPISGHTALYWYRQSLGQGPEFLIYFQGTGAADDSGLPNDRFFAVRPEGSVSTLKIQRTERGDSAVYLCASSLNRDSGNTIYFGEGSWLTVV.

This chain links TRBV15 with TRBJ2-3, with unresolved D. In germline, CDR1 is LNHNV, CDR2 YYDKDF (reference sequence). The V gene lost 2 bases and the J gene lost 3 bases, with 3 bases spanning the gap. This CDR3 is 12 amino acids long. Written as DNA, the CDR3 is TGTGCCACCAGCAGACAGACAGATACGCAGTATTTT. Its protein product is CATSRQTDTQYF.

In this sample, this clone turned up a few times. CDR3 sequence (DNA): TGCAGCGTCGGGAGCGGAAACACCATATATTTT. It translates to CSVGSGNTIYF. V usage is TRBV29-1 and J usage is TRBJ1-3; D gene unclear. V gave up 6 bases and J gave up 4 bases, with 7 bases separating them. The CDR3 has 11 residues. Germline V gene data show CDR1 as SQVTM and CDR2 as ANQGSEA.

The chain recombines TRBV30 with TRBJ1-3; D remains unclear. The ends were cut back, 0 bases at V and 3 bases at J, with 6 bases in the middle. The CDR3 contains 13 residues. Germline CDR1 GTSNPN, CDR2 SVGIG (reference sequence). The CDR3 reads CAWSVLVGNTIYF. The CDR3 DNA sequence: TGTGCCTGGAGTGTACTAGTTGGAAACACCATATATTTT.

V usage is TRBV6-5 and J usage is TRBJ1-2; the match to TRBD1 covers 7 bases. Germline CDR1 is MNHEY and CDR2 is SVGAGI. The V gene end was trimmed by 6 bases and the J gene end by 0 bases; junction bases not matched to a gene: 7. The CDR3 length is 15 residues. DNA for the CDR3: TGTGCCAGCAGGGGGACAGCTATAACTAACTATGGCTACACCTTC. Its protein product is CASRGTAITNYGYTF.

V and J are TRBV7-9 and TRBJ2-1; D not certain. The V gene lost 1 base and the J gene lost 0 bases, with 4 bases spanning the gap. This CDR3 region has 14 residues. CDR1 and CDR2 from the germline V gene are SEHNR and FQNEAQ (reference sequence). CDR3 DNA sequence: TGTGCCAGCAGCTTAGTGAGCTCCTACAATGAGCAGTTCTTC. Protein sequence: CASSLVSSYNEQFF.

The rearrangement joins TRBV18 to TRBJ2-7, with D possibly TRBD1 on 5 matching bases. The CDR3 loop spans 14 amino acids. Trimming removed 3 bases from V and 1 base from J, with 10 bases in between. Germline-derived CDR1 and CDR2 are KGHSH and LQKENI. Here the CDR3 reads CASSPGHRSYEQYF. The CDR3 DNA follows: TGTGCCAGCTCACCTGGACACAGGTCCTACGAGCAGTACTTC.

This chain links TRBV27 with TRBJ2-2; no clear D. CDR3 length: 14 amino acids. V was trimmed by 2 bases and J by 0 bases, leaving 4 bases between them. Per the germline V gene, CDR1 is MNHEY and CDR2 is SMNVEV (reference sequence). The CDR3, as DNA: TGTGCCAGCAGTTTAGAGCCGAACACCGGGGAGCTGTTTTTT. It translates to CASSLEPNTGELFF.

This clone was seen only a few times. The V and J genes are TRBV3-1 (or the pseudogene TRBV3-2) and TRBJ2-3; 7 bases are a match to TRBD1. J gave up 4 bases and V 3 bases, and 13 bases lay outside the gene matches. Germline assignment: CDR1 LGHDT and CDR2 YNNKEL (reference sequence). The CDR3 is 17 residues long. The CDR3 loop is CASSQSFKGALSDTQYF. As DNA, the CDR3 is TGTGCCAGCAGCCAGAGTTTTAAGGGGGCATTATCAGATACGCAGTATTTT.

This chain links TRBV27 with TRBJ2-7; D perhaps matches TRBD1 (6 bases). V was shortened by 5 bases and J by 3 bases, with 11 bases between the two germline ends. Germline V lookup: CDR1 MNHEY, CDR2 SMNVEV (reference sequence). The CDR3 consists of 13 residues. The CDR3, as DNA: TGTGCCAGCAGTAGAGGACAGAGCTACGAGCAGTACTTC. Protein product: CASSRGQSYEQYF.

Only a few counts were recorded for this clone. This chain uses TRBV5-1 with TRBJ2-5; 15 bases match TRBD2. V shed 3 bases and J 1 base; nucleotides not matched to a gene: 10. Germline V gene data show CDR1 as SGHRS and CDR2 as YFSETQ. The CDR3 extends over 19 amino acids. CDR3 protein: CASSSAGTSGGKGQETQYF. The DNA for the CDR3 is TGCGCCAGCAGCTCGGCCGGGACTAGCGGGGGGAAGGGCCAAGAGACCCAGTACTTC.

The chain employs TRBV4-3 and TRBJ1-1; maybe TRBD1 (5 bases). The CDR3 is 14 amino acids. The V end lost 5 bases, the J end lost 0 bases, and 10 bases lay between the germline ends. Germline V gives CDR1 LGHNA, CDR2 YSLEER. The CDR3 coding sequence is TGCGCCAGCAGCGCGGGACTCATGAACACTGAAGCTTTCTTT. Amino acid sequence: CASSAGLMNTEAFF.

The chain is built from TRBV6-4 and TRBJ1-2, with D unclear. The CDR3 totals 11 residues. V lost 4 bases and J 4 bases, leaving 4 bases between the germline ends. Germline CDR1 is MRHNA and CDR2 is SNTAGT. This chain's CDR3 is CASSAGYGYTF. CDR3 nucleotide sequence: TGTGCCAGCAGTGCCGGCTATGGCTACACCTTC.

This chain connects TRBV21-1 to TRBJ2-2; the listed D gene, TRBD2, was not tested against the DNA. TRBV21-1 is deemed a pseudogene. The CDR3 sequence is 17 residues long. The CDR3 DNA reads as TGTGCCAGCAGCAAAAAGGCGACTAGCTTACGGACCGGGGAGCTGTTTTTT. As protein: CASSKKATSLRTGELFF.

This chain links TRBV6-5 with TRBJ2-5, with a weak D call TRBD2 (5 bases). This CDR3 has 14 residues. Deletions cut 0 bases from V and 5 bases from J, with 10 bases between. Germline V gene data show CDR1 as MNHEY and CDR2 as SVGAGI. Here the CDR3 reads CASSYSNGVETQYF. The DNA of the CDR3 is TGTGCCAGCAGTTACTCAAACGGGGTCGAGACCCAGTACTTC.

This chain joins TRBV7-8 and TRBJ2-1; TRBD2 aligns across 15 bases. Germline V gene lookup returns CDR1 SGHVS and CDR2 FQNEAQ. The CDR3 contains 17 residues. Trimming removed 5 bases from V and 7 bases from J; junction bases left unmatched: 9. The DNA of the CDR3 is TGTGCCAGCAGCGACGGACTAGCGGGGGGGGACGGAAATGAGCAGTTCTTC. Amino acid sequence: CASSDGLAGGDGNEQFF.

DNA of the CDR3: TGTGCCAGCAGTGAAACAGGGGGTCCTAATGAAAAACTGTTTTTT. Translation gives CASSETGGPNEKLFF. The J gene is TRBJ1-4, the V gene TRBV2; 8 nucleotides line up with TRBD1. The V segment lost 2 bases and the J segment 3 bases; nucleotides outside the gene matches: 2. The germline CDR1 and CDR2 sequences are SNHLY and FYNNEI. The CDR3 is 15 residues long.

The chain recombines TRBV20-1 with TRBJ2-7; a possible D gene is TRBD1 (6 bases). From germline, CDR1 is DFQATT and CDR2 SNEGSKA (reference sequence). The CDR3 extends over 13 amino acids. Trimming removed 3 bases from V and 1 base from J, with 10 bases in between. DNA for the CDR3: TGCAGTGCTAGTCAGGGGTCTTCCTACGAGCAGTACTTC. This sequence encodes CSASQGSSYEQYF.

This clone has just one count. The rearrangement links TRBV7-2 to TRBJ1-1; D not resolved. V gave up 0 bases and J gave up 0 bases, with 5 bases separating them. Germline V gene lookup returns CDR1 SGHTA and CDR2 FQGNSA. The CDR3 consists of 14 residues. The CDR3 here is CASSLARLNTEAFF. CDR3 DNA sequence: TGTGCCAGCAGCTTAGCGCGGTTGAACACTGAAGCTTTCTTT.

This clone was counted only a few times. J is TRBJ2-1 and V is TRBV9, with D maybe TRBD2 (6 bases). The germline V and J ends were trimmed by 0 bases and 7 bases, with 14 bases remaining between them. Germline lookup yields CDR1 SGDLS and CDR2 YYNGEE. This CDR3 has 15 amino acids. CDR3: CASSVGGGKINEQFF. CDR3 nucleotides: TGTGCCAGCAGCGTAGGTGGGGGGAAAATTAATGAGCAGTTCTTC.

The rearrangement joins TRBV5-1 to TRBJ2-7, with a possible D match to TRBD2 (5 bases). CDR1 and CDR2 from the germline V gene are SGHRS and YFSETQ. V was trimmed by 2 bases and J by 3 bases, leaving 9 bases between them. The CDR3 is made up of 13 amino acids. The CDR3 is CASSFGELYEQYF. The DNA for the CDR3 is TGCGCCAGCAGCTTTGGGGAGCTCTACGAGCAGTACTTC.

V usage is TRBV18 and J usage is TRBJ1-4, with D hard to call. The germline V and J ends were trimmed by 6 bases and 6 bases, with 8 bases remaining between them. The germline CDR1 and CDR2 sequences are KGHSH and LQKENI. The CDR3 consists of 12 residues. The CDR3 protein is CASSEGDEKLFF. Written as DNA, the CDR3 is TGTGCCAGCTCGGAGGGAGATGAAAAACTGTTTTTT. Looking up the rest from reference TRBV18 and TRBJ1-4 gives the full variable domain: NAGVMQNPRHLVRRRGQEARLRCSPMKGHSHVYWYRQLPEEGLKFMVYLQKENIIDESGMPKERFSAEFPKEGPSILRIQQVVRGDSAAYFCASSEGDEKLFFGSGTQLSVL.

The chain has TRBV18 and TRBJ2-2; a weak D match, TRBD1 (6 bases). The germline CDR1 and CDR2 sequences are KGHSH and LQKENI. This CDR3 is 17 amino acids long. Trimming stripped 2 bases from V and 7 bases from J, with 20 bases between. The CDR3 DNA follows: TGTGCCAGCTCACCAAGCTGGGGGCTGGGATCGTTCGGGGAGCTGTTTTTT. This sequence encodes CASSPSWGLGSFGELFF.